This entry concerns a single T cell receptor beta chain. The V gene lost 3 bases and the J gene lost 2 bases, with 11 bases spanning the gap. The CDR3 covers 15 residues. Germline CDR1 is LGHDT and CDR2 is YNNKEL (reference sequence). The method was immunoSEQ multiplex PCR; TCRdb's version includes in-frame clones alone and lacks a portion of them. The table records around 130,000 clones, 60% to 85% of them present only once. The entry originates in a study of blood T cell repertoires in COVID-19. In the study overall: Collection of acute and convalescent COVID-19 samples took place in the United States, Italy and Spain.

The sequenced material came from peripheral blood. The receptor was isolated from a man older than 75 with acute or convalescent COVID-19. The J gene is TRBJ1-3, the V gene TRBV3-1 (or the pseudogene TRBV3-2), with D possibly being TRBD1 (5 bases). CDR3 DNA: TGTGCCAGCAGCCAGACGTGGGGGGCTGGAAACACCATATATTTT. The encoded protein is CASSQTWGAGNTIYF.